These 7 T cell receptor beta chains were sequenced from one sample in a study of cytomegalovirus exposure and HLA in healthy donors. Measured with immunoSEQ multiplex PCR; TCRdb has only the in-frame clones, and not every one. The sample has 120,000 to 150,000 clones, about nine tenths seen once. Sequencing was done on a sample of PBMCs. The receptors come from a man aged 18 to 30 in good health and CMV-seronegative.

The chain couples TRBV30 to TRBJ2-2; TRBD1 matches 10 bases. Germline CDR1 reads GTSNPN; CDR2 reads SVGIG (reference sequence). V was clipped by 8 bases and J by 6 bases; unmatched bases: 6. The CDR3 has 13 residues. CDR3 DNA sequence: TGTGCCGGAGGGGACAGGGGCTCCGGGGAGCTGTTTTTT. Amino acid sequence: CAGGDRGSGELFF.

The chain has TRBV6-5 and TRBJ1-2; 7 nucleotides agree with TRBD1. CDR1 MNHEY and CDR2 SVGAGI come from the germline V gene. The CDR3 has 15 amino acids. The V gene end was trimmed by 7 bases and the J gene end by 1 base; junction bases not matched to a gene: 9. CDR3 in DNA: TGTGCCAGCACCCTCAACAGGGGTAGTAACTATGGCTACACCTTC. This encodes CASTLNRGSNYGYTF.

As to this clone: One end of the junction fails to match germline, which may point to a read error. The V gene is TRBV14, the J gene TRBJ2-1, with TRBD2 matching over 9 bases. Germline V lookup: CDR1 SGHDN, CDR2 FVKESK. The CDR3 has 12 amino acids. The CDR3 here is CASSQDYGTSIF. The CDR3, as DNA: TGTGCCAGCAGCCAAGACTACGGGACTAGCATCTTC. Variable domain in full (rest from reference TRBV14 and TRBJ2-1): EAGVTQFPSHSVIEKGQTVTLRCDPISGHDNLYWYRRVMGKEIKFLLHFVKESKQDESGMPNNRFLAERTGGTYSTLKVQPAELEDSGVYFCASSQDYGTSIFGPGTRLTVL.

The genes are TRBV10-3 and TRBJ2-7, with unresolved D. The germline V gene encodes CDR1 ENHRY and CDR2 SYGVKD. The CDR3 length is 13 residues. V shed 6 bases and J shed 7 bases, with 16 bases lying between them. The CDR3 reads CAIRAPPPPEQYF. The CDR3 region has the DNA TGTGCCATCAGAGCTCCCCCGCCCCCGGAGCAGTACTTC.

The chain links TRBV30 to TRBJ1-5; TRBD1 might be the D (6 bases). V was clipped by 8 bases and J by 2 bases, with 19 bases between them. The V gene's germline CDR1 is GTSNPN and CDR2 SVGIG (reference sequence). The CDR3 is made up of 15 amino acids. Written as DNA, the CDR3 is TGTGCCGGGGGGGCGGGGGTGGATGGCAATCAGCCCCAGCATTTT. The encoded protein is CAGGAGVDGNQPQHF.

This sequence joins TRBV19 and TRBJ1-1, with 8 bases that match TRBD1. The V segment lost 4 bases and the J segment 1 base; nucleotides outside the gene matches: 5. Looked up from germline, CDR1 is LNHDA and CDR2 is SQIVND (reference sequence). There are 15 residues in the CDR3. This CDR3 reads CASSTDRGWNTEAFF. CDR3 bases: TGTGCCAGTAGTACCGACAGGGGTTGGAACACTGAAGCTTTCTTT.

The chain recombines TRBV5-5 with TRBJ2-1; D uncertain. The germline V gene has CDR1 SGHKS and CDR2 YYEKEE (reference sequence). Trimming shortened V by 1 base and J by 8 bases, and 10 bases separated the two germline ends. The CDR3 is 13 amino acids. The CDR3 sequence: CASSLPGQHEQFF. DNA of the CDR3: TGTGCCAGCAGCTTGCCTGGGCAACATGAGCAGTTCTTC.